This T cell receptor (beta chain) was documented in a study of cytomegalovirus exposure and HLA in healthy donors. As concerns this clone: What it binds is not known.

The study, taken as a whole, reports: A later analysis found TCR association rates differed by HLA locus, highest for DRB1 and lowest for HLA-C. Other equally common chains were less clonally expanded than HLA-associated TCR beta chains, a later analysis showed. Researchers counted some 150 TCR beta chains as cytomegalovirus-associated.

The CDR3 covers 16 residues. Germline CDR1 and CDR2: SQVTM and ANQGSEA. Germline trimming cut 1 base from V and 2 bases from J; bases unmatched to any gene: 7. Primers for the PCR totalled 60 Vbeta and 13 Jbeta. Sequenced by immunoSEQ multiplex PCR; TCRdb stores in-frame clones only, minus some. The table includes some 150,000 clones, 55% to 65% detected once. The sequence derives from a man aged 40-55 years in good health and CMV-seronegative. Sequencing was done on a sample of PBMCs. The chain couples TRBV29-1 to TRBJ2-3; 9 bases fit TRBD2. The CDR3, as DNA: TGCAGCGTTGAAGGAGGGCTAGCGGGGAACACAGATACGCAGTATTTT. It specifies CSVEGGLAGNTDTQYF.